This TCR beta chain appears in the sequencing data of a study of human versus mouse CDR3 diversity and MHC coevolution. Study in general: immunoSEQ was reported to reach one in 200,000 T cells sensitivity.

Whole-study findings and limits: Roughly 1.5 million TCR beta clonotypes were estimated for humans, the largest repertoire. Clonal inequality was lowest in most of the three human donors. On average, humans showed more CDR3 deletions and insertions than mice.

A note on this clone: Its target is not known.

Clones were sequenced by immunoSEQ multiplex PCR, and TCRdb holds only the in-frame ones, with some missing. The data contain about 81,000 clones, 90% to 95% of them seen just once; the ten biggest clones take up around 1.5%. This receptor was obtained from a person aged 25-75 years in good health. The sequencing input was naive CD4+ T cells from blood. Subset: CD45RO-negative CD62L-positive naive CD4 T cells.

DNA for the CDR3: TGCGCCAGCAGCCAAGAAGGGACTTGGACAGGGATCCAGGGCTACACCTTC. The encoded protein is CASSQEGTWTGIQGYTF. The rearrangement links TRBV4-1 to TRBJ1-2, with 8 bases identical to TRBD1. Germline lookup yields CDR1 MGHRA and CDR2 YSYEKL. CDR3 length equals 17 residues. Losses at the gene ends were 0 bases for V and 8 bases for J; bases not matched to a gene: 14.